This T cell receptor (beta chain) was documented in a study of T cell repertoires in aging, cancer and after chemotherapy. Turning to the study itself: Donors were grouped into six age bands spanning 30 or younger through 70 or older. The whole study produced a dataset of millions of TCR reads.

TCR beta rearrangements were amplified from peripheral blood genomic DNA. General study results and limits: Age-matched healthy donors had significantly more diverse, less clonal blood TCR repertoires than untreated cancer patients. In healthy donors, age-related TCR diversity loss mainly reflected lost richness.

This CDR3 is built from 14 residues. The V end was cut by 2 bases, the J end by 4 bases, with 11 bases between. The germline V gene encodes CDR1 SGHNT and CDR2 YENEEA. Concerning this clonotype: Antigen specificity is unknown.

TRB rearrangements spanning V, D and J were amplified using mixed TRB-A/B primers. TCRdb re-called the multiplex PCR reads with MiXCR, one entry per CDR3 protein. The sample contains around 4,800 distinct CDR3 sequences, nearly 70% of which appear only once. The specimen sequenced was blood. The sequence was collected from a human donor with a solid tumor. This chain joins TRBV11-3 and TRBJ1-2; D is uncertain. In nucleotides, the CDR3 is TGTGCCAGCAGCTTACCGCTGCGATTCTATGGCTACACCTTC. Translated, it gives CASSLPLRFYGYTF. The full variable domain, completed using reference TRBV11-3 and TRBJ1-2, is EAGVVQSPRYKIIEKKQPVAFWCNPISGHNTLYWYLQNLGQGPELLIRYENEEAVDDSQLPKDRFSAERLKGVDSTLKIQPAELGDSAVYLCASSLPLRFYGYTFGSGTRLTVV.